These 5 T cell receptor beta chains share one sample of origin, sequenced in a study of cytomegalovirus exposure and HLA in healthy donors. The PCR ran on 60 Vbeta and 13 Jbeta primers. The protocol was immunoSEQ multiplex PCR, while the TCRdb copy is restricted to in-frame clones and leaves out a portion. The table lists about 130,000 clones, 65% to 80% of them singletons, with about 2.9% in the top ten. Sequencing input: PBMCs. The receptors shown here come from a man in his forties in good health and CMV-seronegative.

The rearrangement uses TRBV28 and TRBJ2-7; 12 bases line up with TRBD1. Germline values: CDR1 MDHEN, CDR2 SYDVKM. This CDR3 comprises 16 residues. V shed 5 bases and J 4 bases; nucleotides not matched to a gene: 9. This CDR3 reads CASSLTPGQGAYEQYF. The CDR3 DNA sequence: TGTGCCAGCAGTCTAACGCCGGGACAGGGGGCTTACGAGCAGTACTTC. The complete variable domain, with remaining parts taken from reference TRBV28 and TRBJ2-7, reads DVKVTQSSRYLVKRTGEKVFLECVQDMDHENMFWYRQDPGLGLRLIYFSYDVKMKEKGDIPEGYSVSREKKERFSLILESASTNQTSMYLCASSLTPGQGAYEQYFGPGTRLTVT.

The rearrangement joins TRBV28 to TRBJ1-4; no clear D gene. The V end lost 3 bases, the J end lost 7 bases, and 6 bases lay between the germline ends. CDR3 size: 12 residues. The germline gives CDR1 MDHEN, CDR2 SYDVKM. The CDR3 nucleotides read TGTGCCAGCAGTTTGGAGGGTGAAAAACTGTTTTTT. Its protein product is CASSLEGEKLFF. Looking up the rest from reference TRBV28 and TRBJ1-4 gives the full variable domain: DVKVTQSSRYLVKRTGEKVFLECVQDMDHENMFWYRQDPGLGLRLIYFSYDVKMKEKGDIPEGYSVSREKKERFSLILESASTNQTSMYLCASSLEGEKLFFGSGTQLSVL.

The chain carries TRBV2 and TRBJ2-7; weak D call: TRBD2 (6 bases). The CDR3 runs to 13 residues. Germline loops: CDR1 SNHLY, CDR2 FYNNEI. V gave up 7 bases and J gave up 3 bases, with 13 bases separating them. The CDR3 DNA reads as TGTGCCAGCAATTTCGGGGGAAACTACGAGCAGTACTTC. Its translation: CASNFGGNYEQYF. Full variable domain (remainder filled in from reference TRBV2 and TRBJ2-7): EPEVTQTPSHQVTQMGQEVILRCVPISNHLYFYWYRQILGQKVEFLVSFYNNEISEKSEIFDDQFSVERPDGSNFTLKIRSTKLEDSAMYFCASNFGGNYEQYFGPGTRLTVT.

This chain uses TRBV19 with TRBJ1-1; unclear D gene. The CDR3 length is 13 residues. Germline-derived CDR1 and CDR2 are LNHDA and SQIVND (reference sequence). The ends were cut back, 4 bases at V and 6 bases at J, with 12 bases in the middle. CDR3 nucleotide sequence: TGTGCCAGTAGTACCGGGGTTACCCCTGAAGCTTTCTTT. This encodes CASSTGVTPEAFF.

The V and J genes are TRBV28 and TRBJ2-1; maybe TRBD2 (7 bases). Trimming stripped 6 bases from V and 5 bases from J, with 20 bases between. Germline CDR1 is MDHEN and CDR2 is SYDVKM. The CDR3 contains 16 residues. CDR3 DNA sequence: TGTGCCAGCAGCCCTGCCGGGGGGCCACAAGACAATGAGCAGTTCTTC. Translating gives CASSPAGGPQDNEQFF.